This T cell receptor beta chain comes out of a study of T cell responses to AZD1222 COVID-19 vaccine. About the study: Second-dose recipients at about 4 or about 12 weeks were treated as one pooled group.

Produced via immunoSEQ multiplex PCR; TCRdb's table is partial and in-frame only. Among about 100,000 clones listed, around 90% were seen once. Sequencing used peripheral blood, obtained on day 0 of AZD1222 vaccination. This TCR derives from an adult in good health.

The CDR3 DNA reads TGTGCCAGCAGCTTCGGGGGCCGGGAAGAGACCCAGTACTTC. Protein product: CASSFGGREETQYF. The chain links TRBV7-8 to TRBJ2-5; D tentatively reads TRBD1 or TRBD2 (6 bases each). The germline V gene encodes CDR1 SGHVS and CDR2 FQNEAQ. The CDR3 contains 14 residues. The ends were cut back, 3 bases at V and 3 bases at J, with 11 bases in the middle. Using reference TRBV7-8 and TRBJ2-5 for the parts outside the CDR3, the full variable domain is GAGVSQSPRYKVAKRGQDVALRCDPISGHVSLFWYQQALGQGPEFLTYFQNEAQLDKSGLPSDRFFAERPEGSVSTLKIQRTQQEDSAVYLCASSFGGREETQYFGPGTRLLVL.